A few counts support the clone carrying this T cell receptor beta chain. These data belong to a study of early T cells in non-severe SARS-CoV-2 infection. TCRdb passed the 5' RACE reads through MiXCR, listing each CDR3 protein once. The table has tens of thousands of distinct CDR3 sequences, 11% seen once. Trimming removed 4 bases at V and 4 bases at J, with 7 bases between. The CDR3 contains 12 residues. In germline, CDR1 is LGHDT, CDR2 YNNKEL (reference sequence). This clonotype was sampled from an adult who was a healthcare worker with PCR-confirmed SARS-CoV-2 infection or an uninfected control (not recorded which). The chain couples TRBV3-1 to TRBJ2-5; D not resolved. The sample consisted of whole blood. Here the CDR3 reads CASSLDLETQYF. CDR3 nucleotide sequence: TGTGCCAGCAGCCTCGATTTAGAGACCCAGTACTTC.